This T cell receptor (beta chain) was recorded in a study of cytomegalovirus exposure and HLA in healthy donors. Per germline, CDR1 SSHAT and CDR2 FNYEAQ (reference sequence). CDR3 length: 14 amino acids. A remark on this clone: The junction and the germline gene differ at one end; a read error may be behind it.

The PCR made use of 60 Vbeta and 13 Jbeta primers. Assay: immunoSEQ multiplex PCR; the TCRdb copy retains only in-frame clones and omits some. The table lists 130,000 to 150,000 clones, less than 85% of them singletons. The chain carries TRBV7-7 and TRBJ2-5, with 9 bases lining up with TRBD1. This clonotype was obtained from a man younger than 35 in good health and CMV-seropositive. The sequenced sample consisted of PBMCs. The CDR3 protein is CASSNRDRVETQYF. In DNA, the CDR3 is TGTGCTAGCAGCAACCGGGACAGGGTTGAGACCCAGTACTTC.